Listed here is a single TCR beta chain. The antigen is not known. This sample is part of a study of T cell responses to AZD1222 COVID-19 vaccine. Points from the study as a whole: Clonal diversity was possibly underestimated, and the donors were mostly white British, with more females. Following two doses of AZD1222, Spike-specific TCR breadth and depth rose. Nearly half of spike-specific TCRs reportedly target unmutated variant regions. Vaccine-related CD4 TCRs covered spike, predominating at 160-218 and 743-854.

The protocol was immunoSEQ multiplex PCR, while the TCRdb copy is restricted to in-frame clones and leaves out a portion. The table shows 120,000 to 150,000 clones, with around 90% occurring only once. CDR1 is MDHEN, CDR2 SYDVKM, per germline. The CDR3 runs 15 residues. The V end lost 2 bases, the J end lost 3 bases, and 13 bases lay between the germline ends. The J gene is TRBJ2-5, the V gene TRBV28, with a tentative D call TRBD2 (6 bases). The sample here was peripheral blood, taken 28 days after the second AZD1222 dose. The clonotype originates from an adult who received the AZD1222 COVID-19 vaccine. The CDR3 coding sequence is TGTGCCAGCAGTTTAGCCAGAGCGGGCGAAGAGACCCAGTACTTC. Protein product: CASSLARAGEETQYF.